The source of this T cell receptor (beta chain) is a study of immune characterization of retroperitoneal liposarcoma. From the PCR reads, TCRdb called clonotypes with MiXCR, one entry per CDR3 protein. The sample includes several thousand distinct CDR3 sequences, around 28% of them seen just once. This clonotype was picked up many times. This receptor was obtained from a male donor with retroperitoneal liposarcoma. The sequencing input was blood.

The CDR3 here is CASSLDSYNEQFF. The CDR3 nucleotides read TGTGCCAGCAGCTTAGACTCCTACAATGAGCAGTTCTTC. This sequence joins TRBV7-2 and TRBJ2-1; no clear D gene. CDR1 and CDR2 (germline): SGHTA, FQGNSA. This CDR3 contains 13 residues. Deletions cut 1 base from V and 0 bases from J, with 1 base between.